This T cell receptor beta chain was identified during a study of blood T cell repertoires in COVID-19. Study background: Italy, Spain and the United States were the sources of the convalescent and acute COVID-19 samples. Nucleic acid was either cDNA or gDNA, and it came from T cells, B-cell-depleted T cells, or PBMCs.

The Seattle patients joined while their infection was active and were tracked longitudinally afterward. The assay was immunoSEQ multiplex PCR, and TCRdb's table has in-frame clones only and misses some. The data show about 180,000 clones, roughly 87% seen once. V lost 3 bases to trimming and J lost 6 bases; unmatched junction nucleotides: 8. Germline CDR1 and CDR2: SGHVS and FQNEAQ. The CDR3 has 16 residues. This clone was counted a few times. The TCR sequence derives from a woman aged 70-85 years with COVID-19, enrolled during active disease. The V and J genes are TRBV7-8 and TRBJ2-2; 9 bases fit TRBD2. Sequencing used peripheral blood. This CDR3 is CASSLREGFGAGELFF. The CDR3 DNA is TGTGCCAGCAGCTTGCGGGAGGGTTTTGGGGCCGGGGAGCTGTTTTTT.